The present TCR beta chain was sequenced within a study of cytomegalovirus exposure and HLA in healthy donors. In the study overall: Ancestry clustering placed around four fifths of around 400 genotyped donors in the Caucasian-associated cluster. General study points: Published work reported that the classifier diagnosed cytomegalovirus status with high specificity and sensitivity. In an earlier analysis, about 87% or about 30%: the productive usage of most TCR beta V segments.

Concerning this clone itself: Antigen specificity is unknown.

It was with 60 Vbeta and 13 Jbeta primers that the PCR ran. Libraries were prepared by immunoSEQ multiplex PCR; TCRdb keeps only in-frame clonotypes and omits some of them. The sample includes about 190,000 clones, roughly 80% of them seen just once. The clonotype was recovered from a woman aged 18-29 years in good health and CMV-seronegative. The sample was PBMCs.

The CDR3 nucleotides read TGTGCCAGCAGTGAAGGACTAGCGGGTCTAACAGATACGCAGTATTTT. Translation: CASSEGLAGLTDTQYF. The chain employs TRBV25-1 and TRBJ2-3, with 11 nucleotides matching TRBD2. This CDR3 region has 16 residues. CDR1 is MGHDK, CDR2 SYGVNS, per germline. V gave up 2 bases and J gave up 3 bases; unmatched junction bases: 4.